One sample yielded the 9 T cell receptor beta chains listed below, sequenced in a study of cytomegalovirus exposure and HLA in healthy donors. This PCR relied on a set of 60 Vbeta primers and 13 Jbeta primers. Profiled with immunoSEQ multiplex PCR; TCRdb holds only in-frame clones, not every one. The sample includes about 110,000 clones, approximately 70% of them seen just once. The specimen was PBMCs. Receptor source: a man under 40 in good health and CMV-seropositive.

The CDR3 coding sequence is TGTGCTAGTGGTTTGGTACAGGGGCTGAATTCACCCCTCCACTTT. Its protein product is CASGLVQGLNSPLHF. This chain connects TRBV12-5 to TRBJ1-6; 7 bases line up with TRBD1. Germline V gene sequence: CDR1 LGHNT, CDR2 FRNRAP. This CDR3 spans 15 amino acids. V lost 0 bases, J lost 7 bases, and 3 bases stayed unmatched.

The rearrangement uses TRBV9 and TRBJ2-3, with 13 positions matching TRBD2. The CDR3 has 20 residues. The trim removed 5 bases at V and 2 bases at J, leaving 17 bases unmatched. Germline-derived CDR1 and CDR2 are SGDLS and YYNGEE. The CDR3 here is CASRPLSLGLAGRFTDTQYF. Written as DNA, the CDR3 is TGTGCCAGCAGGCCGCTAAGCCTGGGACTAGCGGGGCGTTTCACAGATACGCAGTATTTT. The full variable domain, rest sourced from reference TRBV9 and TRBJ2-3, is DSGVTQTPKHLITATGQRVTLRCSPRSGDLSVYWYQQSLDQGLQFLIQYYNGEERAKGNILERFSAQQFPDLHSELNLSSLELGDSALYFCASRPLSLGLAGRFTDTQYFGPGTRLTVL.

This chain uses TRBV30 with TRBJ1-2; 9 bases line up with TRBD1. Germline V gene lookup returns CDR1 GTSNPN and CDR2 SVGIG (reference sequence). This CDR3 contains 14 residues. V trimming: 4 bases; J trimming: 2 bases; junction bases outside the gene matches: 5. DNA for the CDR3: TGTGCCTGGAACCCAGACAGGGGGAACTATGGCTACACCTTC. Translating gives CAWNPDRGNYGYTF.

This chain connects TRBV18 to TRBJ2-5; 9 nucleotides agree with TRBD1. J was trimmed by 4 bases and V by 4 bases; bases with no gene match: 4. The CDR3 runs to 14 residues. Per germline, CDR1 KGHSH and CDR2 LQKENI. CDR3 residues: CASSHGQGRETQYF. The DNA of the CDR3 is TGTGCCAGCTCACACGGACAGGGGCGAGAGACCCAGTACTTC. The full variable domain, in which reference TRBV18 and TRBJ2-5 provide the parts outside the CDR3, is NAGVMQNPRHLVRRRGQEARLRCSPMKGHSHVYWYRQLPEEGLKFMVYLQKENIIDESGMPKERFSAEFPKEGPSILRIQQVVRGDSAAYFCASSHGQGRETQYFGPGTRLLVL.

The CDR3 DNA reads as TGTGCCAGCAGCCAAGGGCTAGCGCCCACAGATACGCAGTATTTT. This gives the protein CASSQGLAPTDTQYF. The chain employs TRBV4-2 and TRBJ2-3; possible D gene TRBD2, 6 bases. The V end was cut by 1 base, the J end by 2 bases, with 10 bases between. CDR1 is LGHNA and CDR2 is YNFKEQ in the germline V gene. This CDR3 is 15 amino acids long.

The chain carries TRBV25-1 and TRBJ2-7; D is ambiguous. The germline V gene encodes CDR1 MGHDK and CDR2 SYGVNS. The CDR3 contains 12 residues. Trimming cost V 5 bases and J 8 bases, with 13 bases left between them. CDR3 bases: TGTGCCAGCAGTCAACACCCCACACAGCAGTACTTC. Its protein product is CASSQHPTQQYF.

The J gene is TRBJ2-2, the V gene TRBV7-3; D possibly corresponds to TRBD2 (6 bases). The germline V gene has CDR1 SGHTA and CDR2 FQGTGA. The V end lost 7 bases, the J end lost 3 bases, and 15 bases lay between the germline ends. This CDR3 has 15 amino acids. The CDR3, as DNA: TGTGCCAGCAAGGGGCGGGATAGGCACACCGGGGAGCTGTTTTTT. Translating gives CASKGRDRHTGELFF. Combining the CDR3 with reference TRBV7-3 and TRBJ2-2 gives the whole variable domain GAGVSQTPSNKVTEKGKYVELRCDPISGHTALYWYRQSLGQGPEFLIYFQGTGAADDSGLPNDRFFAVRPEGSVSTLKIQRTERGDSAVYLCASKGRDRHTGELFFGEGSRLTVL.

The count of this clone is one. The rearrangement joins TRBV10-3 to TRBJ2-1; 10 nucleotides line up with TRBD2. The CDR3 sequence is 15 residues long. Trimming took 5 bases from V and 6 from J; bases not matched to a gene: 7. In germline, CDR1 is ENHRY, CDR2 SYGVKD. CDR3: CAISLAGGPGNEQFF. The CDR3 nucleotides read TGTGCCATCAGTTTAGCGGGAGGACCCGGCAATGAGCAGTTCTTC.

This clone was recorded a few times. V and J are TRBV30 and TRBJ2-7, with 7 bases matching TRBD1. The V segment lost 5 bases and the J segment 0 bases; nucleotides outside the gene matches: 13. The CDR3 is 16 residues long. The germline V gene encodes CDR1 GTSNPN and CDR2 SVGIG (reference sequence). The CDR3 is CAWGLGGQTISYEQYF. CDR3 sequence (DNA): TGTGCCTGGGGATTAGGGGGACAGACAATCTCCTACGAGCAGTACTTC.